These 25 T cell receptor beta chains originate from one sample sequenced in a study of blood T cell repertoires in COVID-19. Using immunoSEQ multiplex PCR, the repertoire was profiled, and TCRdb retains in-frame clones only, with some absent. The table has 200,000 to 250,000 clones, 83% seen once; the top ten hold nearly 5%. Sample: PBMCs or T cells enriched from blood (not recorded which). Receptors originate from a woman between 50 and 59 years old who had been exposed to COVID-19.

The CDR3 here is CASSYTGAEAFF. DNA of the CDR3: TGTGCCAGCAGCTATACAGGGGCTGAAGCTTTCTTT. V usage is TRBV11-2 and J usage is TRBJ1-1; 7 bases map to TRBD1. This CDR3 is built from 12 residues. Germline V gives CDR1 SGHAT, CDR2 FQNNGV. Trimming took 4 bases from V and 6 from J; bases not matched to a gene: 2.

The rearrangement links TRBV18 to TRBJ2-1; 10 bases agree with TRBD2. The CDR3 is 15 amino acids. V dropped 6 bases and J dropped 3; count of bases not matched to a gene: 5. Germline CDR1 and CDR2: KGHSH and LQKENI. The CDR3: CASSLQRGGYNEQFF. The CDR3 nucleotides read TGTGCCAGCTCTCTTCAGCGGGGGGGCTACAATGAGCAGTTCTTC.

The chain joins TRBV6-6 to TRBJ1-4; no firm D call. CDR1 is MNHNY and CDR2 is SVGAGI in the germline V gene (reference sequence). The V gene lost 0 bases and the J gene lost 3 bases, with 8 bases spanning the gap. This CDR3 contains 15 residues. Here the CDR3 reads CASSYSGGPNEKLFF. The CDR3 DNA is TGTGCCAGCAGTTACTCAGGAGGGCCTAATGAAAAACTGTTTTTT.

The CDR3 loop is CASSQGQGAPGTEAFF. CDR3 nucleotide sequence: TGTGCCAGCAGCCAGGGACAGGGGGCCCCAGGGACTGAAGCTTTCTTT. The chain employs TRBV11-1 and TRBJ1-1, with 12 positions matching TRBD1. The trim removed 5 bases at V and 5 bases at J, leaving 9 bases unmatched. Germline V gives CDR1 SGHAT, CDR2 FQDESV (reference sequence). CDR3 length: 16 residues.

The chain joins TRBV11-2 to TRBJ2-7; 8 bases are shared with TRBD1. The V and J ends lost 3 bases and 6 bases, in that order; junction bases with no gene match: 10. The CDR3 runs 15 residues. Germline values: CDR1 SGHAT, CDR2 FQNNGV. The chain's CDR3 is CASSFRTGPISEQYF. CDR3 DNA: TGTGCCAGCAGCTTTCGGACAGGGCCAATTTCCGAGCAGTACTTC.

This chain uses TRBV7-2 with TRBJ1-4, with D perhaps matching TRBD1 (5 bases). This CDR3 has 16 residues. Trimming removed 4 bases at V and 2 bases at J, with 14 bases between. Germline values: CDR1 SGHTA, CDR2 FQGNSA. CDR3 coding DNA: TGTGCCAGCAGCTCCAACGGGGGGGGTACTAATGAAAAACTGTTTTTT. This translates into CASSSNGGGTNEKLFF.

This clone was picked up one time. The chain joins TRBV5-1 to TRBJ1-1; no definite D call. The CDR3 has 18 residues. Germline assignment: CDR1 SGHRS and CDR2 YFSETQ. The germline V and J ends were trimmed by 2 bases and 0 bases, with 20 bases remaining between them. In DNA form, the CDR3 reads TGCGCCAGCAGCTTCGGTGTCAGCGCGAGATTTATGAACACTGAAGCTTTCTTT. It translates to CASSFGVSARFMNTEAFF.

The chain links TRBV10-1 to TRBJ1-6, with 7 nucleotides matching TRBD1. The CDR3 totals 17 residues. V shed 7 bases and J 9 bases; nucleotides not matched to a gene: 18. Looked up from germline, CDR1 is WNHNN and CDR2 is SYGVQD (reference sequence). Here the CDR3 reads CASTSDREGKRFSPLHF. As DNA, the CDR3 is TGCGCCAGCACTTCTGACAGGGAAGGTAAGAGGTTTTCACCCCTCCACTTT.

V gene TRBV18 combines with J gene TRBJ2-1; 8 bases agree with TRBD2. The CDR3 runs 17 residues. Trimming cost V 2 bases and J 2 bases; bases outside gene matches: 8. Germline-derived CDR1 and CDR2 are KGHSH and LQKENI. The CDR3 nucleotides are TGTGCCAGCTCACCATCTGAAGGACTAGCTGCCTACAATGAGCAGTTCTTC. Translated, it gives CASSPSEGLAAYNEQFF.

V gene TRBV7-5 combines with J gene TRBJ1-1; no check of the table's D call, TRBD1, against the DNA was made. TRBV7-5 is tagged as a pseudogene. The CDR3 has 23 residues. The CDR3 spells CVRSLKQGLLPLTHPPLNTEAFF. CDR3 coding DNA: TGTGTCAGAAGTCTCAAACAGGGTCTACTCCCTTTGACGCATCCCCCCTTGAACACTGAAGCTTTCTTT.

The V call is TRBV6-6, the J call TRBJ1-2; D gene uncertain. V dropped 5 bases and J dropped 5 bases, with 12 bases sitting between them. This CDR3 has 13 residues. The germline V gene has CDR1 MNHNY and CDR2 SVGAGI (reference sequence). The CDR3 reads CASSLRVLYGYTF. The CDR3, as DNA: TGTGCCAGCAGTCTCCGGGTCTTATATGGCTACACCTTC.

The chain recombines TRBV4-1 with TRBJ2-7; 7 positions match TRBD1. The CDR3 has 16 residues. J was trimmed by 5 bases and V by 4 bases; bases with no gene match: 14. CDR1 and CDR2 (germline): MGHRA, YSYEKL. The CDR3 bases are TGCGCCAGCAGCCCATTGACTAAGACAGGGTTACACGAGCAGTACTTC. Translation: CASSPLTKTGLHEQYF.

The CDR3 DNA follows: TGTGCCAGCAGCTTACGGCCTAGCGGGCAATCCTACAATGAGCAGTTCTTC. Translating it yields CASSLRPSGQSYNEQFF. The chain recombines TRBV7-2 with TRBJ2-1, with 8 nucleotides matching TRBD2. V gave up 2 bases and J gave up 1 base; unmatched junction bases: 7. Germline loops: CDR1 SGHTA, CDR2 FQGNSA. The CDR3 length is 17 residues.

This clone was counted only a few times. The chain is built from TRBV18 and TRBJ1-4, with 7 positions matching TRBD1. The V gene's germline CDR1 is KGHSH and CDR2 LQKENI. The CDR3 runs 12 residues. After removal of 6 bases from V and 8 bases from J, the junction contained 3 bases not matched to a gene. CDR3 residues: CASSRGQEKLFF. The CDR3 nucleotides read TGTGCCAGCTCCCGGGGACAGGAAAAACTGTTTTTT.

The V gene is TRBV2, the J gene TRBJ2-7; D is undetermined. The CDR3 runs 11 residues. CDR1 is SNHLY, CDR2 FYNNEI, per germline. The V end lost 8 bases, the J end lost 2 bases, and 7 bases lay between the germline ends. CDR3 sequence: CASRGTYEQYF. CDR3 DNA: TGTGCCAGCCGCGGTACCTACGAGCAGTACTTC.

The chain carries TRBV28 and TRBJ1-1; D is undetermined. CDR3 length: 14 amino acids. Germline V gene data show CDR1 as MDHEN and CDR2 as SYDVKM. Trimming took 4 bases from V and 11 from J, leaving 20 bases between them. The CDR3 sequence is CASSSEEALLRAFF. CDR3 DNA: TGTGCCAGCAGTTCGGAGGAAGCCCTGTTGAGGGCTTTCTTT. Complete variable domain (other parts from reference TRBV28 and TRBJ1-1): DVKVTQSSRYLVKRTGEKVFLECVQDMDHENMFWYRQDPGLGLRLIYFSYDVKMKEKGDIPEGYSVSREKKERFSLILESASTNQTSMYLCASSSEEALLRAFFGQGTRLTVV.

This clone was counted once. CDR3 sequence: CASSPDRGGKETQYF. The CDR3 bases are TGTGCCAGCAGCCCTGACAGGGGAGGGAAGGAGACCCAGTACTTC. The rearrangement joins TRBV7-2 to TRBJ2-5; the D gene is possibly TRBD1 (8 bases). Trimming pared 5 bases from V and 5 bases from J, leaving 18 bases between. The CDR3 extends over 15 amino acids. Germline V CDR1 and CDR2: SGHTA, FQGNSA.

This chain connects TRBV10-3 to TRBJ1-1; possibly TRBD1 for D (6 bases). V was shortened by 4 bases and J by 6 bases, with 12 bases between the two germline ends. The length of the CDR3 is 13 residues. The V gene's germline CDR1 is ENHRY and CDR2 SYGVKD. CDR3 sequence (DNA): TGTGCCATCAGTGGGCAGGGGAGGGCTGAAGCTTTCTTT. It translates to CAISGQGRAEAFF.

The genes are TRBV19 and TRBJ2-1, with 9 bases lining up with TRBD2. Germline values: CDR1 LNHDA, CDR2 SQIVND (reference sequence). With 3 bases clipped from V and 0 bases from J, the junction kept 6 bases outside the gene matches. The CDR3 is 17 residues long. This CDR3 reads CASSISSGASSYNEQFF. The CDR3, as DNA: TGTGCCAGTAGTATCTCTAGCGGGGCGAGCTCCTACAATGAGCAGTTCTTC.

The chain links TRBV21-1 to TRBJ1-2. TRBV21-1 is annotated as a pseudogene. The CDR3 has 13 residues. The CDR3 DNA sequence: TGTGCCAGCAGCAGCGAGTGGAACTATGGCTACACCTTC. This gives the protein CASSSEWNYGYTF.

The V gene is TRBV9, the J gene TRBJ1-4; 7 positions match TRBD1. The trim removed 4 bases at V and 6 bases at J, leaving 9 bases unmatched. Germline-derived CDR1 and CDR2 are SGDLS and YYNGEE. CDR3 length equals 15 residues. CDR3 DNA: TGTGCCAGCAGCCCAGGAGGAGGGGGCGATGAAAAACTGTTTTTT. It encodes CASSPGGGGDEKLFF.

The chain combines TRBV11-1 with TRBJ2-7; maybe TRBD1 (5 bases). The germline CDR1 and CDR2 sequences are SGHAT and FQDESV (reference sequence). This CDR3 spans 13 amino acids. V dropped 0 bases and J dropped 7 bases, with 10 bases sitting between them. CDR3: CASSLAGGAEQYF. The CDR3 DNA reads TGTGCCAGCAGCTTAGCTGGTGGGGCGGAGCAGTACTTC. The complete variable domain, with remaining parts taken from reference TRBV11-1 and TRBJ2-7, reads EAEVAQSPRYKITEKSQAVAFWCDPISGHATLYWYRQILGQGPELLVQFQDESVVDDSQLPKDRFSAERLKGVDSTLKIQPAELGDSAMYLCASSLAGGAEQYFGPGTRLTVT.

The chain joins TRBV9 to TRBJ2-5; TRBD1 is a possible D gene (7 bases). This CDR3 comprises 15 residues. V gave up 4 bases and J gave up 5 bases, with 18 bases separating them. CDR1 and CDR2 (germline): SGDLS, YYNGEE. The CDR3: CASSPGRDRAETQYF. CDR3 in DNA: TGTGCCAGCAGCCCCGGGAGAGACAGGGCCGAGACCCAGTACTTC.

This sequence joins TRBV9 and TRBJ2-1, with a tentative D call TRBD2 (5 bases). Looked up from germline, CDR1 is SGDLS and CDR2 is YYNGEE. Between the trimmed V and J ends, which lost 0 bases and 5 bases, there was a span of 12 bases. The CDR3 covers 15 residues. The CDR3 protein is CASSVAERLHNEQFF. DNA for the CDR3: TGTGCCAGCAGCGTAGCTGAGCGGCTGCACAATGAGCAGTTCTTC. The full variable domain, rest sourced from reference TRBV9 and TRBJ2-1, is DSGVTQTPKHLITATGQRVTLRCSPRSGDLSVYWYQQSLDQGLQFLIQYYNGEERAKGNILERFSAQQFPDLHSELNLSSLELGDSALYFCASSVAERLHNEQFFGPGTRLTVL.

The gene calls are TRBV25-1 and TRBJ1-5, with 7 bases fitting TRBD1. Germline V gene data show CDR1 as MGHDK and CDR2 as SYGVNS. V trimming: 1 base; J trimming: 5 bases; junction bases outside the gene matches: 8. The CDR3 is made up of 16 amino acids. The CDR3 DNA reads TGTGCCAGCAGTGAATCCCGATTGACAGGGCATCAGCCCCAGCATTTT. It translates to CASSESRLTGHQPQHF. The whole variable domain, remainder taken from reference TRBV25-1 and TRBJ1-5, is EADIYQTPRYLVIGTGKKITLECSQTMGHDKMYWYQQDPGMELHLIHYSYGVNSTEKGDLSSESTVSRIRTEHFPLTLESARPSHTSQYLCASSESRLTGHQPQHFGDGTRLSIL.